Reported below is one T cell receptor (beta chain). Its antigen has not been determined. Qualities for individual bases were not recorded, and no much larger clone is one base off. The data stem from a study of identical twins (TCRdb year 2016). A note on the overall study: TCR alpha and beta repertoires from monozygotic twins, unrelated adults of various ages and cord blood were deep-sequenced to test whether fetal clonotypes persist. To rule out contamination, the twin experiments were replicated at different times with different library preparation protocols. General findings and caveats noted by the study authors: Out-of-frame TCR alpha sequences shared between twins showed an excess of low generation-probability sequences compared with coincidental sharing between unrelated individuals. Zero-insertion analyses could be partly confounded by invariant T cells such as MAIT and iNKT, though diverse VJ usage argued against such confounding for most clonotypes. Excess twin sharing in beta out-of-frame sequences was weaker because fewer shared sequences lowered the signal-to-noise ratio. In monozygotic twins, out-of-frame TCR alpha sharing was systematically underestimated by recombination models, although the models agreed with sharing between unrelated individuals. Abundant cord blood beta clonotypes carried fewer insertions; young adult naive repertoires showed a weaker similar trend, while memory repertoires showed none. Because the same donors could not be followed over many years, conclusions were based on cross-sectional statistical analysis.

From a lookup of the germline V gene, CDR1 and CDR2 are LGHNA and YNFKEQ. The CDR3 covers 16 residues, taking in both the cysteine and the phenylalanine. Only the CDR3 DNA is retained, 48 bases long and in frame from the first base. V loses 0 bases, J loses 3 bases, and the germline ends lie 13 bases apart. The library came from 5' RACE. The instrument was an Illumina HiSeq 2000. A universal primer binding site was added through template switching, and the final cDNA carried a unique molecular identifier so that TCR cDNA molecules could be counted accurately. First-strand cDNA for TCR alpha and beta chains was synthesized from specific primers in the conserved constant-segment region. To control for contamination, every cDNA library was double barcoded, receiving both a SMART-Mk sample barcode and Illumina barcodes. Two successive PCR steps introduced TruSeq adapter sequences along with Illumina sample barcodes. The Illumina HiSeq platform was used with custom primers to sequence TCR alpha and beta cDNA libraries. Processing in the source paper ran as follows. MiGEC processed the raw reads to extract unique molecular identifiers, while MiXCR was used to determine the CDR3 positions. For each individual, recombination models were inferred using an EM algorithm with the repgenHMM and IGoR tools. The analysis of shared clonotypes was done with the tcR package in R, with sharing normalized by the product of cloneset sizes. Out-of-frame nonproductive sequences were analyzed to study raw recombination free of thymic and clonal selection effects. TCRdb applied fastp at Q25 and MiXCR to the public reads, then kept only in-frame beta chains. Every entry covers one CDR3 protein and lists the most common genes and DNA from its rows. The V and J calls were not made by the authors but by TCRdb's processing. Across this sample there are roughly 1,500,000 distinct CDR3 sequences, with 32% seen only once. In total, the top ten clones hold approximately 0.25% of the sample.

Only healthy Caucasian donors were included. The sequencing input was cord blood. The chain is assembled from TRBV4-2 and TRBJ2-3; matching of 5 bases hints at TRBD2 as the D gene. The TCR sequence derives from a newborn girl in good health. The bases read TGTGCCAGCAGCCAAGATACGGGGTTGGTGACAGATACGCAGTATTTT. This codes for CASSQDTGLVTDTQYF.